These 20 T cell receptor beta chains originate from one sample sequenced in a study of T cell responses to AZD1222 COVID-19 vaccine. The assay was immunoSEQ multiplex PCR, and TCRdb's table has in-frame clones only and misses some. The sample lists roughly 170,000 clones; 93% were seen once. Sequences were derived from peripheral blood, sampled on day 0 of AZD1222 vaccination. These receptors came from an adult in good health.

The V gene is TRBV30, the J gene TRBJ2-2, with 7 bases fitting TRBD2. The CDR3 is made up of 16 amino acids. Germline V gene lookup returns CDR1 GTSNPN and CDR2 SVGIG (reference sequence). The V and J ends lost 6 bases and 0 bases, in that order; junction bases with no gene match: 10. CDR3 DNA sequence: TGTGCCTGCAAAGGCGGGGGACCTGCGAACACCGGGGAGCTGTTTTTT. Its translation is CACKGGGPANTGELFF.

This clone occurred once. The chain employs TRBV7-9 and TRBJ2-7; D uncertain. V lost 3 bases to trimming and J lost 2 bases, with 11 bases between them. Germline CDR1 and CDR2: SEHNR and FQNEAQ (reference sequence). The length of the CDR3 is 14 residues. The CDR3 coding sequence is TGTGCCAGCAGCTTCGGCAGTGGAGCCTACGAGCAGTACTTC. Encoded protein: CASSFGSGAYEQYF.

This chain joins TRBV11-2 and TRBJ1-2; TRBD1 is a possible D gene (5 bases). Germline V CDR1 and CDR2: SGHAT, FQNNGV. Trimming left V 5 bases short and J 5 bases short, with 6 bases between. The CDR3 has 11 residues. CDR3 residues: CASSPGYGYTF. As DNA, the CDR3 is TGTGCCAGCAGCCCAGGGTATGGCTACACCTTC.

The chain is built from TRBV19 and TRBJ1-1, with a tentative D call TRBD1 (6 bases). Trimming pared 0 bases from V and 10 bases from J, leaving 9 bases between. Germline CDR1 is LNHDA and CDR2 is SQIVND (reference sequence). The CDR3 spans 12 residues. CDR3 bases: TGTGCCAGTAGTATAGAGGGGGCCGGAGCTTTCTTT. Translated, it gives CASSIEGAGAFF.

V is TRBV4-1 and J is TRBJ1-1; D is uncertain. CDR3 size: 13 residues. Trimming took 0 bases from V and 3 from J, leaving 5 bases between them. The germline gives CDR1 MGHRA, CDR2 YSYEKL. In DNA, the CDR3 is TGCGCCAGCAGCCAAGATAGGGACACTGAAGCTTTCTTT. This translates into CASSQDRDTEAFF.

The gene calls are TRBV3-1 (or the pseudogene TRBV3-2) and TRBJ1-2, with D uncertain. The CDR3 runs 14 residues. The V end lost 0 bases, the J end lost 5 bases, and 10 bases lay between the germline ends. The germline V gene has CDR1 LGHDT and CDR2 YNNKEL (reference sequence). The CDR3 protein is CASSQEAARYGYTF. The CDR3 DNA reads TGTGCCAGCAGCCAAGAGGCAGCCCGATATGGCTACACCTTC.

This chain links TRBV2 with TRBJ2-4; D is uncertain. Germline V CDR1 and CDR2: SNHLY, FYNNEI. This CDR3 has 15 residues. V lost 0 bases and J lost 7, with 13 bases in between. The CDR3: CASSEAPGLGNIQYF. CDR3 nucleotide sequence: TGTGCCAGCAGTGAAGCTCCAGGTTTGGGGAACATTCAGTACTTC.

The chain links TRBV18 to TRBJ2-3; D is undetermined. The V gene lost 4 bases and the J gene lost 2 bases, with 16 bases spanning the gap. CDR3 length: 16 amino acids. Germline values: CDR1 KGHSH, CDR2 LQKENI. CDR3 region: CASSLSLLEVTDTQYF. CDR3 nucleotide sequence: TGTGCCAGCTCACTCTCCCTGTTGGAAGTCACAGATACGCAGTATTTT. The complete variable domain, with remaining parts taken from reference TRBV18 and TRBJ2-3, reads NAGVMQNPRHLVRRRGQEARLRCSPMKGHSHVYWYRQLPEEGLKFMVYLQKENIIDESGMPKERFSAEFPKEGPSILRIQQVVRGDSAAYFCASSLSLLEVTDTQYFGPGTRLTVL.

The chain combines TRBV5-4 with TRBJ2-3; 11 nucleotides line up with TRBD2. Trimming cost V 2 bases and J 4 bases; bases outside gene matches: 6. In germline, CDR1 is SGHNT, CDR2 YYREEE (reference sequence). There are 16 residues in the CDR3. CDR3 protein: CASSFYSGGASDTQYF. CDR3 DNA sequence: TGTGCCAGCAGCTTCTATAGCGGGGGGGCATCAGATACGCAGTATTTT.

CDR3 nucleotides: TGCGCCAGCTCCCGTCCAGGAGGAGCGGGGGGTTACAATGAGCAGTTCTTC. Its translation is CASSRPGGAGGYNEQFF. The V and J genes are TRBV5-1 and TRBJ2-1, with 9 bases matching TRBD2. Trimming at V came to 7 bases and at J to 4 bases, leaving 15 bases not matched to a gene. Germline CDR1 SGHRS, CDR2 YFSETQ. This CDR3 comprises 17 residues. Supplemented by reference TRBV5-1 and TRBJ2-1, the full variable domain reads KAGVTQTPRYLIKTRGQQVTLSCSPISGHRSVSWYQQTPGQGLQFLFEYFSETQRNKGNFPGRFSGRQFSNSRSEMNVSTLELGDSALYLCASSRPGGAGGYNEQFFGPGTRLTVL.

The chain links TRBV5-4 to TRBJ2-7; TRBD2 matches at 11 bases. Looked up from germline, CDR1 is SGHNT and CDR2 is YYREEE (reference sequence). This CDR3 contains 17 residues. V shed 3 bases, J shed 7 bases, and the junction held 15 bases outside the gene matches. CDR3 in DNA: TGTGCCAGCAGCTCAGTACATACGGGACTAGCGGTTCGAGAGCAGTACTTC. It yields the protein CASSSVHTGLAVREQYF.

This chain connects TRBV7-2 to TRBJ2-7, with TRBD1 identical over 7 bases. The CDR3 spans 15 residues. Germline-derived CDR1 and CDR2 are SGHTA and FQGNSA. Trimming removed 1 base from V and 2 bases from J; junction bases left unmatched: 5. The CDR3 reads CASSLVSQGAYEQYF. CDR3 in DNA: TGTGCCAGCAGCTTAGTAAGTCAGGGGGCCTACGAGCAGTACTTC.

J is TRBJ2-2 and V is TRBV4-2; D assignment may be TRBD1 or TRBD2 (6 bases each). V was trimmed by 0 bases and J by 7 bases, leaving 18 bases between them. Germline assignment: CDR1 LGHNA and CDR2 YNFKEQ. This CDR3 has 17 amino acids. Here the CDR3 reads CASSQDWGAVRGGELFF. CDR3 in DNA: TGTGCCAGCAGCCAAGATTGGGGGGCTGTGAGGGGCGGGGAGCTGTTTTTT.

This clone has a single count. The gene calls are TRBV11-2 and TRBJ1-1; D is undetermined. Germline V CDR1 and CDR2: SGHAT, FQNNGV. This CDR3 has 12 amino acids. Trimming pared 6 bases from V and 0 bases from J, leaving 5 bases between. CDR3 loop: CASRAMNTEAFF. CDR3 coding DNA: TGTGCCAGCAGGGCAATGAACACTGAAGCTTTCTTT.

The genes are TRBV7-9 and TRBJ2-5, with 11 bases that match TRBD1. Germline values: CDR1 SEHNR, CDR2 FQNEAQ (reference sequence). This CDR3 has 15 amino acids. V was clipped by 1 base and J by 3 bases; unmatched bases: 1. DNA for the CDR3: TGTGCCAGCAGCTTAGGGACAGGGGGCGAAGAGACCCAGTACTTC. Protein product: CASSLGTGGEETQYF. Based on the CDR3 plus reference TRBV7-9 and TRBJ2-5, the full variable domain is DTGVSQNPRHKITKRGQNVTFRCDPISEHNRLYWYRQTLGQGPEFLTYFQNEAQLEKSRLLSDRFSAERPKGSFSTLEIQRTEQGDSAMYLCASSLGTGGEETQYFGPGTRLLVL.

The genes are TRBV11-2 and TRBJ2-7; possibly TRBD1 for D (6 bases). V dropped 3 bases and J dropped 3 bases, with 12 bases sitting between them. The CDR3 runs to 14 residues. Per the germline V gene, CDR1 is SGHAT and CDR2 is FQNNGV. CDR3 nucleotides: TGTGCCAGCAGCTTTTCCCAGGGGAGCTACGAGCAGTACTTC. It codes for CASSFSQGSYEQYF. The full variable domain, its missing parts supplied by reference TRBV11-2 and TRBJ2-7, is EAGVAQSPRYKIIEKRQSVAFWCNPISGHATLYWYQQILGQGPKLLIQFQNNGVVDDSQLPKDRFSAERLKGVDSTLKIQPAKLEDSAVYLCASSFSQGSYEQYFGPGTRLTVT.

The J gene is TRBJ1-2, the V gene TRBV19; 9 bases agree with TRBD1. V was pared by 4 bases and J by 3 bases, with 12 bases of the junction left unmatched. The CDR3 covers 17 residues. Germline loops: CDR1 LNHDA, CDR2 SQIVND (reference sequence). CDR3 nucleotide sequence: TGTGCCAGTAGTAGGAGGCCCCGGGACAGGGCTGACTATGGCTACACCTTC. This gives the protein CASSRRPRDRADYGYTF.

The table lists this clone with a count of one. The CDR3 is CASSLGTSGTEAFF. The CDR3 DNA is TGCGCCAGCAGCTTAGGGACAAGTGGCACTGAAGCTTTCTTT. The chain has TRBV5-1 and TRBJ1-1; TRBD1 might be the D (6 bases). The CDR3 consists of 14 residues. The germline CDR1 and CDR2 sequences are SGHRS and YFSETQ. V shed 2 bases and J shed 4 bases, with 12 bases lying between them.

The rearrangement links TRBV18 to TRBJ1-4; 9 positions agree with TRBD1. V lost 4 bases and J lost 3; bases outside the gene matches: 6. The CDR3 spans 16 residues. The germline V gene encodes CDR1 KGHSH and CDR2 LQKENI. The chain's CDR3 is CASSRLQGASNEKLFF. For the CDR3, the DNA is TGTGCCAGCTCACGACTACAGGGGGCGTCTAATGAAAAACTGTTTTTT.

The chain's CDR3 is CASRTYLGRSGDAMNTEAFF. The CDR3 coding sequence is TGTGCCAGCCGTACATATCTGGGGCGTTCTGGGGACGCGATGAACACTGAAGCTTTCTTT. The V call is TRBV28, the J call TRBJ1-1; D is perhaps TRBD1 (5 bases). Trimming removed 8 bases at V and 0 bases at J, with 31 bases between. Germline CDR1 is MDHEN and CDR2 is SYDVKM. This CDR3 region has 20 residues.